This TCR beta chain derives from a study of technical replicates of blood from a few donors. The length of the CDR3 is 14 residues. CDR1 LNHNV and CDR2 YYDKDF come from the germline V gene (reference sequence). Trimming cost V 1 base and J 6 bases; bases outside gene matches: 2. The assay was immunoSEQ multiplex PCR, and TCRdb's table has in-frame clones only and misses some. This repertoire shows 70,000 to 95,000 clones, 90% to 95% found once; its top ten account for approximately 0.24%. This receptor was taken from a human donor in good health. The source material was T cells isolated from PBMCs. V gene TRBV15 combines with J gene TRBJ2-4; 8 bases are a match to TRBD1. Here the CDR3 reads CATSRVGQGNIQYF. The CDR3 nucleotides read TGTGCCACCAGCAGAGTAGGACAGGGAAACATTCAGTACTTC.